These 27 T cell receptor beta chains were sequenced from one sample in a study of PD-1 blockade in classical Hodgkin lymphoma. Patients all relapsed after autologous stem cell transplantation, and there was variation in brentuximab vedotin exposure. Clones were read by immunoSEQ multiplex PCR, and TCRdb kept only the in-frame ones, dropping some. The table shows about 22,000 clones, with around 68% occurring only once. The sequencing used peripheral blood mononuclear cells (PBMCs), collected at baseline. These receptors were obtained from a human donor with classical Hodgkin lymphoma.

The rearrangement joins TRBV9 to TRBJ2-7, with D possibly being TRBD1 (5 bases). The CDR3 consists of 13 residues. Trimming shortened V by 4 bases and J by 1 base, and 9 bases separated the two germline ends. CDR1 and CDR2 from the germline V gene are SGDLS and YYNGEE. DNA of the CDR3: TGTGCCAGCAGCTCAGGGATATCCTACGAGCAGTACTTC. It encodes CASSSGISYEQYF. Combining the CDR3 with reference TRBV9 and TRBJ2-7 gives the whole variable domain DSGVTQTPKHLITATGQRVTLRCSPRSGDLSVYWYQQSLDQGLQFLIQYYNGEERAKGNILERFSAQQFPDLHSELNLSSLELGDSALYFCASSSGISYEQYFGPGTRLTVT.

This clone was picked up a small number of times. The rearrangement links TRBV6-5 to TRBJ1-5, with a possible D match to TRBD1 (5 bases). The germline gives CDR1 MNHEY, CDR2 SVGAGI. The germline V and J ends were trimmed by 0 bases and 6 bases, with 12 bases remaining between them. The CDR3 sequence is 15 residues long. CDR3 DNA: TGTGCCAGCAGTTACTCGGGGGACCGCATTCAGCCCCAGCATTTT. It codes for CASSYSGDRIQPQHF.

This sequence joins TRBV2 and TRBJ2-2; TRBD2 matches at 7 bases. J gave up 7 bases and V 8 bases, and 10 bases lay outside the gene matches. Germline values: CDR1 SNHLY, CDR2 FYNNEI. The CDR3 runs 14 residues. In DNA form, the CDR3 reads TGTGCCAGCCAAAACGGGGGGTTGGTCGGGGAGCTGTTTTTT. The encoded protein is CASQNGGLVGELFF.

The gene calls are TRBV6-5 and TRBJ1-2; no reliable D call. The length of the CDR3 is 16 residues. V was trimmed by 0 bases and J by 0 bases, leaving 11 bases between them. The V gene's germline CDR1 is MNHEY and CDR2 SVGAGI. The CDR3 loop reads CASSYSRSAANYGYTF. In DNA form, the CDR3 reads TGTGCCAGCAGTTACTCGAGATCTGCAGCTAACTATGGCTACACCTTC.

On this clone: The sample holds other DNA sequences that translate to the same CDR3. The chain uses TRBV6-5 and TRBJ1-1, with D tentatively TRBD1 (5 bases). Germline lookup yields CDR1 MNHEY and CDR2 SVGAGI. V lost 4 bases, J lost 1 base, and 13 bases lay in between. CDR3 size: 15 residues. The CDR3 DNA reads TGTGCCAGCAGTTCGCAGGGAAGGGAGAACACTGAAGCTTTCTTT. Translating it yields CASSSQGRENTEAFF.

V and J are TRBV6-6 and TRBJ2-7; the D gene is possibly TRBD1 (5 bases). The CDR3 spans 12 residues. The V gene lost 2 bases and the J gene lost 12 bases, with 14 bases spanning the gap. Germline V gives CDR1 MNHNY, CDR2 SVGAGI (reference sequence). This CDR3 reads CASSYLDSPTYF. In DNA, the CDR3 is TGTGCCAGCAGTTACCTTGACAGCCCTACGTACTTC.

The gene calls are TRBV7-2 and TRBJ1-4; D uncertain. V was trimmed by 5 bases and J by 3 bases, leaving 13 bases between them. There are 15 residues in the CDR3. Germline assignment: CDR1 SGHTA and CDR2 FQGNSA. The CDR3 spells CASSLAWSPNEKLFF. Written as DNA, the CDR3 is TGTGCCAGCAGCCTTGCATGGAGTCCTAATGAAAAACTGTTTTTT.

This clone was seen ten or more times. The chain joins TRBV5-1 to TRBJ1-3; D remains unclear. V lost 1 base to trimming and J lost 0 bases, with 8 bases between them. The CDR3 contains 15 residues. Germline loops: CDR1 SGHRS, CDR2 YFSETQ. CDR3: CASSLNGDSGNTIYF. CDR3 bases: TGCGCCAGCAGCTTGAACGGGGACTCTGGAAACACCATATATTTT.

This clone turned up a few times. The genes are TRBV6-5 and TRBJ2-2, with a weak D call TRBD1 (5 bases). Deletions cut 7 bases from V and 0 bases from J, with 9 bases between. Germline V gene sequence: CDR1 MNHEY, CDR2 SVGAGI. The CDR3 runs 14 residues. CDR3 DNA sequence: TGTGCCAGCACCCCCAGGGCGAACACCGGGGAGCTGTTTTTT. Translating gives CASTPRANTGELFF.

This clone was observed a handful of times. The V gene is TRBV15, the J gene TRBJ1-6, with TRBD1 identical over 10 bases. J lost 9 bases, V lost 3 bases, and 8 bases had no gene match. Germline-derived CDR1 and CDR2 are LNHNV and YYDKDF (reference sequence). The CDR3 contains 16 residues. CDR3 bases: TGTGCCACCAGCAGGTTTGGACAGGGGGGGACTTCACCCCTCCACTTT. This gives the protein CATSRFGQGGTSPLHF.

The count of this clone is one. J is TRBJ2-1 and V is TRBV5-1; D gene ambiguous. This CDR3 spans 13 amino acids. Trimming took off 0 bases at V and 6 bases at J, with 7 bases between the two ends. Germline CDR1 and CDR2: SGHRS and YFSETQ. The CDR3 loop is CASSLGAVNEQFF. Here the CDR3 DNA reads TGCGCCAGCAGCTTGGGTGCAGTCAATGAGCAGTTCTTC.

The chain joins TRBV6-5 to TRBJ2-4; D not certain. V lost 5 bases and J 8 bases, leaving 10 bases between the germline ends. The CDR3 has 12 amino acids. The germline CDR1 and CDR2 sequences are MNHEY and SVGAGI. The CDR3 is CASSPRPDIQYF. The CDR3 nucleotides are TGTGCCAGCAGTCCCCGACCGGACATTCAGTACTTC.

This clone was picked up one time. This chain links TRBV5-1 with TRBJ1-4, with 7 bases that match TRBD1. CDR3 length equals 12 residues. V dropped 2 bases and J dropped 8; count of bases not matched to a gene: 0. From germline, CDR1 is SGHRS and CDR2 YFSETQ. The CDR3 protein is CASSLGGEKLFF. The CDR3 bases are TGCGCCAGCAGCTTAGGGGGCGAAAAACTGTTTTTT.

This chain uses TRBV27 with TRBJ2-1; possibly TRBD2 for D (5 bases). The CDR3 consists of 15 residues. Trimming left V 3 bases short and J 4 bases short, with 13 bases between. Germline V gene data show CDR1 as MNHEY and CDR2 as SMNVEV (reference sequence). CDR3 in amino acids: CASSLSGLVYNEQFF. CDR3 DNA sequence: TGTGCCAGCAGTTTGAGCGGACTGGTATACAATGAGCAGTTCTTC.

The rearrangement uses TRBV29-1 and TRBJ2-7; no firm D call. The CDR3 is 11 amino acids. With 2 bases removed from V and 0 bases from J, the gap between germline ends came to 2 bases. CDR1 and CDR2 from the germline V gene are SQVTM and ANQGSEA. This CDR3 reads CSVELSYEQYF. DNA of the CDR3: TGCAGCGTTGAACTCTCCTACGAGCAGTACTTC.

The CDR3 DNA reads TGTGCCAGCAGTCCCGACCGGGGGAAATACTATGGCTACACCTTC. Translated, it gives CASSPDRGKYYGYTF. The rearrangement uses TRBV6-1 and TRBJ1-2; possibly TRBD1 for D (5 bases). The V gene lost 5 bases and the J gene lost 3 bases, with 16 bases spanning the gap. The germline V gene encodes CDR1 MNHNS and CDR2 SASEGT. The CDR3 extends over 15 amino acids.

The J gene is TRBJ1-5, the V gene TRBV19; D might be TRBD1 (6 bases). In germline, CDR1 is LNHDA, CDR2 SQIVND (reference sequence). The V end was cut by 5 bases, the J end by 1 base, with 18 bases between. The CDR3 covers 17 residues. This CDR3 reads CASSDPRRGGSNQPQHF. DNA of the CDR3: TGTGCCAGTAGTGACCCACGACGAGGGGGAAGCAATCAGCCCCAGCATTTT.

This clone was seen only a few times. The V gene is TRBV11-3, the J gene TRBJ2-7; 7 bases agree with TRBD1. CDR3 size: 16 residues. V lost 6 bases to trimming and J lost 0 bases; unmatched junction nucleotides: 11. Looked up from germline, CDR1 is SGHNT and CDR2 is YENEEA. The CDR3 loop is CASSFTGTAHSYEQYF. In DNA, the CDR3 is TGTGCCAGCAGTTTCACCGGGACAGCACACTCCTACGAGCAGTACTTC.

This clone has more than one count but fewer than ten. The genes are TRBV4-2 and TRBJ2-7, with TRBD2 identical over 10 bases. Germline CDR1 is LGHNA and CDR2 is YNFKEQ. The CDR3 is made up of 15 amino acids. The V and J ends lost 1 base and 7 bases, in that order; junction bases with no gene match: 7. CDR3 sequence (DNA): TGTGCCAGCAGCCAAGTTAGCGGGGGGAGAGGGGAGCAGTACTTC. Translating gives CASSQVSGGRGEQYF.

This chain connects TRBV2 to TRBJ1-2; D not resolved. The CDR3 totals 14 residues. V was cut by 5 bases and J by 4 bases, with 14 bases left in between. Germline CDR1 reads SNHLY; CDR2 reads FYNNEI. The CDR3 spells CASSNRALLYGYTF. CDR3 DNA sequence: TGTGCCAGCAGTAACCGGGCCCTTCTCTATGGCTACACCTTC. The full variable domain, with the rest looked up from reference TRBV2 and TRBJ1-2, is EPEVTQTPSHQVTQMGQEVILRCVPISNHLYFYWYRQILGQKVEFLVSFYNNEISEKSEIFDDQFSVERPDGSNFTLKIRSTKLEDSAMYFCASSNRALLYGYTFGSGTRLTVV.

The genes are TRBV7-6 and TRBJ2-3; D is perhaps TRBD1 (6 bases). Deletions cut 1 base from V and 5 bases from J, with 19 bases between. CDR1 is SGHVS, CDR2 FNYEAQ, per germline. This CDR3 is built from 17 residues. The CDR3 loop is CASSLEGPQGGRDTQYF. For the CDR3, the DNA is TGTGCCAGCAGCTTAGAGGGGCCTCAAGGGGGTAGAGATACGCAGTATTTT.

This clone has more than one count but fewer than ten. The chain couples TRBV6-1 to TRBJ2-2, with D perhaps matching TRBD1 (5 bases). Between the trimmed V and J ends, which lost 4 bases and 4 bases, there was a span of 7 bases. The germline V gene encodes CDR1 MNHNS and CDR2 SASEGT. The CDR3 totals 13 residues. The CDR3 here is CASSADSTGELFF. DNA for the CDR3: TGTGCCAGCAGTGCAGACAGCACCGGGGAGCTGTTTTTT.

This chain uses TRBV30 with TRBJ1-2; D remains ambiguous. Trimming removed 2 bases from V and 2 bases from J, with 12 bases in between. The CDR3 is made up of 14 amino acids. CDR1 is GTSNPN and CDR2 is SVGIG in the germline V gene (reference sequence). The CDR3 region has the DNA TGTGCCTGGAGTTCGTTCCCAGGCAACTATGGCTACACCTTC. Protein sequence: CAWSSFPGNYGYTF.

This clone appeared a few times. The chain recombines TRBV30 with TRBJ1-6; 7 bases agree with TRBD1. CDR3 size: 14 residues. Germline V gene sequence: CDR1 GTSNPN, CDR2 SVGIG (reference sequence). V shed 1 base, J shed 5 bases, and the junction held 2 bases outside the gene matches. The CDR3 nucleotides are TGTGCCTGGAGTGCCGGACAGGATAATTCACCCCTCCACTTT. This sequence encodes CAWSAGQDNSPLHF.

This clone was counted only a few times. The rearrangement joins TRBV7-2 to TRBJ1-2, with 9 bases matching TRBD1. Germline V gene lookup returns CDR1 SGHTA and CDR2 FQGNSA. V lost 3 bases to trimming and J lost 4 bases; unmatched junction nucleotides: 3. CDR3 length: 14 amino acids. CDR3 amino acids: CASSLDRGSYGYTF. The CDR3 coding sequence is TGTGCCAGCAGCTTGGACAGGGGATCCTATGGCTACACCTTC.

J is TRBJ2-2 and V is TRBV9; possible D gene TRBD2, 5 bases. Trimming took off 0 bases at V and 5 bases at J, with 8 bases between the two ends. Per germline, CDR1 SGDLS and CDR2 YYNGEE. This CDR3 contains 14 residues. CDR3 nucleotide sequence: TGTGCCAGCAGCGTAGGGCCGGGAACCGGGGAGCTGTTTTTT. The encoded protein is CASSVGPGTGELFF.

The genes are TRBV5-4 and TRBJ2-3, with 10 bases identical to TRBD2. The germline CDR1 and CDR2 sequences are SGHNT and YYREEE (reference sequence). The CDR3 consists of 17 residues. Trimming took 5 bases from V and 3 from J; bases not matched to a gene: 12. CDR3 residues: CASSLLGLASGTDTQYF. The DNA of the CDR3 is TGTGCCAGCAGTTTGTTGGGACTAGCGTCGGGGACAGATACGCAGTATTTT.